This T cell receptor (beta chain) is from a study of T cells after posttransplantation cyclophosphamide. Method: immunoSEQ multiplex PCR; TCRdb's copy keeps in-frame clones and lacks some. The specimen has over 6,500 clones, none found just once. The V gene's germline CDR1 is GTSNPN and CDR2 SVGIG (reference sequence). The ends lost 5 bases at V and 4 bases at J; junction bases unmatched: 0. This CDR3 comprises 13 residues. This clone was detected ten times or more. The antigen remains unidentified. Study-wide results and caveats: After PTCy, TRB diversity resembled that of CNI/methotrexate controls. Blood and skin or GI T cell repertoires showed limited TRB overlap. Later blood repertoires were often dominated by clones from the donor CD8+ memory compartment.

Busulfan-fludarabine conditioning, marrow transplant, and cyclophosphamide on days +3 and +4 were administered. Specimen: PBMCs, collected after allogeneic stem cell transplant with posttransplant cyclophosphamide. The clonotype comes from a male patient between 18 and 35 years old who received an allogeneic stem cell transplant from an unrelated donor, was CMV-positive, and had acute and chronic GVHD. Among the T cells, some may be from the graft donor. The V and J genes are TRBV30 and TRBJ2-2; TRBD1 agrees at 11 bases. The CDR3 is CAWGTGGTGELFF. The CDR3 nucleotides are TGTGCCTGGGGGACAGGGGGCACCGGGGAGCTGTTTTTT. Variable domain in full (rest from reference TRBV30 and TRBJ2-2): SQTIHQWPATLVQPVGSPLSLECTVEGTSNPNLYWYRQAAGRGLQLLFYSVGIGQISSEVPQNLSASRPQDRQFILSSKKLLLSDSGFYLCAWGTGGTGELFFGEGSRLTVL.